Following are 10 T cell receptor beta chains from one sample sequenced in a study of tumor-infiltrating lymphocytes in primary liver carcinoma. Bulk tissue was left unsorted, and RNA and DNA were co-extracted from 20-30 mg of it. TCR beta cDNA was reverse-transcribed from about 500 ng of total RNA. The reaction used a constant-region primer and ProtoScript II reverse transcriptase. Three nested multiplex PCR rounds, a slightly modified ARM-PCR method, built the TCR beta libraries. TRBV1-TRBV30 forward primers and a C-beta reverse primer were used in the first two PCR rounds, which each ran for 9 to 10 cycles. TCRdb re-called the multiplex PCR reads through MiXCR, storing one row per CDR3 protein. The table lists some 110,000 distinct CDR3 sequences, approximately 80% of them singletons. The sequenced sample consisted of liver tumor tissue from sampling region 3. Subset meaning: tumor region T3, left-lateral pole. These receptors all stem from a man aged 35 to 55 with primary liver carcinoma and hepatitis B virus infection.

On this clonotype: Mismatch with germline at one junction end may stem from a read error. This chain joins TRBV6-5 and TRBJ1-4; unclear D gene. The CDR3 extends over 15 amino acids. Germline assignment: CDR1 MNHEY and CDR2 SVGAGI. The CDR3 bases are TGTGTCAGCAGTCCATCAGGCGCAACTAATGAAAAACCGTTTTTT. The encoded protein is CVSSPSGATNEKPFF.

With respect to this clonotype: One end of the junction does not line up with germline, which may come from a read error. The chain employs TRBV10-3 and TRBJ1-5; TRBD1 matches at 7 bases. The CDR3 is 13 amino acids. Looked up from germline, CDR1 is ENHRY and CDR2 is SYGVKD. DNA of the CDR3: TGTGCCACGACCGGGACAGACCGGGCGTCCCAGCACTTT. Amino acids: CATTGTDRASQHF.

This chain uses TRBV4-1 with TRBJ2-3; possibly TRBD1 for D (6 bases). The V gene lost 0 bases and the J gene lost 4 bases, with 17 bases spanning the gap. CDR1 is MGHRA and CDR2 is YSYEKL in the germline V gene. The CDR3 covers 17 residues. The DNA of the CDR3 is TGCGCCAGCAGCCAAGATATGACCGATTCAGGGGCAGATACGCAGTATTTT. This sequence encodes CASSQDMTDSGADTQYF.

V is TRBV11-2 and J is TRBJ2-7, with D perhaps matching TRBD1 or TRBD2 (6 bases each). Deletions cut 8 bases from V and 12 bases from J, with 20 bases between. The CDR3 loop spans 12 amino acids. Germline lookup yields CDR1 SGHAT and CDR2 FQNNGV. The CDR3 nucleotides are TGTGCCAGCGGTCCCGGGGGCTACGAGGGGTACTTC. Encoded protein: CASGPGGYEGYF.

The rearrangement links TRBV29-1 to TRBJ1-2; D is unresolved. This CDR3 is 14 amino acids long. Germline CDR1 SQVTM, CDR2 ANQGSEA. V gave up 1 base and J gave up 8 bases, with 17 bases separating them. Here the CDR3 reads CSVEVGRRSYGYTF. CDR3 sequence (DNA): TGCAGCGTTGAAGTGGGCCGCAGATCATACGGCTACACCTTC.

A word on this clonotype: A clone one base away is much larger, so this may be a read error. Without the conserved terminal phenylalanine or tryptophan, this CDR3 likely stems from a read error. The chain joins TRBV7-2 to TRBJ2-3; D gene unclear. The CDR3 is made up of 15 amino acids. Trimming took off 4 bases at V and 4 bases at J, with 15 bases between the two ends. CDR1 and CDR2 from the germline V gene are SGHTA and FQGNSA. The DNA of the CDR3 is TGTGCCAGCAGCTCTCCTCGACAAGAGCCAGATACGCAGTATATT. This encodes CASSSPRQEPDTQYI.

The gene calls are TRBV20-1 and TRBJ2-7, with unresolved D. Germline values: CDR1 DFQATT, CDR2 SNEGSKA (reference sequence). The CDR3 spans 12 residues. V was trimmed by 6 bases and J by 3 bases, leaving 12 bases between them. CDR3 protein: CSAGPYHYEQYF. The CDR3 nucleotides read TGCAGTGCCGGACCTTACCACTACGAGCAGTACTTC.

This clonotype has just one count. A junction end diverges from the germline sequence, so it may reflect a read error. The chain uses TRBV5-5 and TRBJ2-3, with 7 bases fitting TRBD2. The germline CDR1 and CDR2 sequences are SGHKS and YYEKEE (reference sequence). CDR3 size: 16 residues. The CDR3 bases are TGTGCCAGCAGGACCCTAAGAGGGAGGGGAACAGATACACAGTATTTT. This gives the protein CASRTLRGRGTDTQYF.

Concerning this clonotype: Sequence at one end of the junction differs from germline and may be a read error. This chain links TRBV7-2 with TRBJ2-2; D is tentatively TRBD1 or TRBD2 (5 bases each). Germline V CDR1 and CDR2: SGHTA, FQGNSA. The CDR3 contains 13 residues. CDR3 coding DNA: TGTGTCAGCAGCCTAGGGACCATCGGGGAGCTGTTTTTT. This translates into CVSSLGTIGELFF. The full variable domain, rest sourced from reference TRBV7-2 and TRBJ2-2, is GAGVSQSPSNKVTEKGKDVELRCDPISGHTALYWYRQSLGQGLEFLIYFQGNSAPDKSGLPSDRFSAERTGGSVSTLTIQRTQQEDSAVYLCVSSLGTIGELFFGEGSRLTVL.

As regards this clonotype: No conserved phenylalanine or tryptophan is present at the end of the CDR3, so a read error is the likely explanation. The chain couples TRBV19 to TRBJ1-1; a weak D match, TRBD1 (5 bases). V dropped 2 bases and J dropped 5 bases, with 18 bases sitting between them. CDR1 and CDR2 (germline): LNHDA, SQIVND (reference sequence). This CDR3 region has 16 residues. The CDR3 spells CASSISFAQGKTEAFI. The DNA for the CDR3 is TGTGCCAGTAGTATAAGTTTTGCGCAGGGAAAAACTGAAGCTTTCATT.